Sequencing of this TCR beta chain was carried out in a study of T cells expressing NK-cell markers. Turning to the study itself: The TCR beta repertoires were obtained from sorted CD3+CD56+NKG2C+, CD3+CD56+NKG2C- and CD3+CD56-NKG2C+ T cells. HCMV serostatus: seven of eight sequenced donors positive, one negative.

This CDR3 spans 16 amino acids. Germline CDR1 SNHLY, CDR2 FYNNEI. Broader study findings: Similarly, these clonotypes led the CD3+CD56-NKG2C+ fraction as well in a few donors.

In generating TCR beta cDNA, 5'RACE template switching with UMIs was used. Using the 5' RACE reads, TCRdb records one entry per CDR3 protein without DNA. Its table lists a few hundred thousand distinct CDR3 sequences. On this clonotype: Its antigen is unknown.

The origin of this receptor is a man aged 18 to 69 in good health. The sample comprised blood T cells: a sorted CD56 or NKG2C T cell subset, CD4+ or CD8+ T cells, or bulk PBMC T cells (not recorded which). J is TRBJ2-3 and V is TRBV2; checking the TCRdb D call of TRBD2 is not possible without DNA. The CDR3: CASRGLDRNPTDTQYF.